This T cell receptor beta chain was recovered during a study of blood T cell repertoires in COVID-19. About the research overall: Sample material is recorded as cDNA or gDNA derived from T cells, B-cell-depleted T cells, or PBMCs.

The CDR3 contains 16 residues. Losses at the gene ends were 4 bases for V and 0 bases for J; bases not matched to a gene: 8. CDR1 is SGHTA, CDR2 FQGNSA, per germline. Followed over time, Seattle patients had been enrolled while infection was active. Authors' processing steps: Nucleated cell number was recorded as an estimate derived from reference gene primer amplification. TCRdb's table, derived via immunoSEQ multiplex PCR, lists solely in-frame clones and lacks some. V, J and clone size reflect that table, while D and trimming were determined from the DNA. This table has 250,000 to 300,000 clones, 86% appearing once.

This clonotype originated in a woman under 40 with COVID-19, enrolled during active disease. The sequencing sample was made of peripheral blood. The chain joins TRBV7-2 to TRBJ2-7; 8 bases match TRBD2. In DNA, the CDR3 is TGTGCCAGCAGCTATCCGATCCTAGCGGGCTCCTACGAGCAGTACTTC. It yields the protein CASSYPILAGSYEQYF.